This T cell receptor beta chain was documented in a study of T cell repertoires in cytomegalovirus infection. Study as a whole: Well-studied HLA-B-restricted CMV epitopes were used in the study alongside recently identified HLA-C-restricted ones. Study-level points and caveats: The ex vivo response was dominated by HLA-C-restricted CMV-specific TCR beta clonotypes. The study identified carriers of CMV plus the relevant HLA from cumulative public TCR beta family frequency.

This clonotype was observed many times. Its specificity is not known. TCRdb called the reads again in MiXCR, with one record for every CDR3 protein. The sample has roughly 860,000 distinct CDR3 sequences, approximately 32% seen once. CDR1 SEHNR and CDR2 FQNEAQ come from the germline V gene (reference sequence). V gave up 5 bases and J gave up 2 bases; unmatched junction bases: 5. CDR3 length: 16 residues. The rearrangement joins TRBV7-9 to TRBJ2-1; 11 bases are a match to TRBD2. Sequencing used cultured CD8+ T cells from PBMCs, obtained from culture after CMV antigen stimulation. The sequence was collected from a human donor in good health (CMV status not recorded). Some clones in this sample may be carry-over from other donors' samples. In nucleotides, the CDR3 is TGTGCCAGCAGCGAATTAGCGGGGGGGACCTACAATGAGCAGTTCTTC. Its translation: CASSELAGGTYNEQFF.